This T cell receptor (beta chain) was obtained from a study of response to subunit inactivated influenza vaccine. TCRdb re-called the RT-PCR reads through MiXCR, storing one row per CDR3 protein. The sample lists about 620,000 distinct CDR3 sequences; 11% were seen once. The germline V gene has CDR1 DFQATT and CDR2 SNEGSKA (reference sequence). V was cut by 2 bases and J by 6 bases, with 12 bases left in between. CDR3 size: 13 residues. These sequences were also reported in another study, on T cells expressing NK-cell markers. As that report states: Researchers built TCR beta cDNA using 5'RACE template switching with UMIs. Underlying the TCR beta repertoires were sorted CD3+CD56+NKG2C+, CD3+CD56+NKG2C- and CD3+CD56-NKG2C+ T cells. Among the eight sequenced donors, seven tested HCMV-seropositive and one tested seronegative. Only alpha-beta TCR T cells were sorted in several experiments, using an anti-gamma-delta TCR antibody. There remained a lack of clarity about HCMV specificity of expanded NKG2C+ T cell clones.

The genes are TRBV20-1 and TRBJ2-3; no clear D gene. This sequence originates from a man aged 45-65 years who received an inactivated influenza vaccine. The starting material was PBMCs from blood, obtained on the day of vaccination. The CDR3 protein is CSARRTAEDTQYF. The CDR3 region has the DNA TGCAGTGCTAGAAGGACGGCGGAGGATACGCAGTATTTT.